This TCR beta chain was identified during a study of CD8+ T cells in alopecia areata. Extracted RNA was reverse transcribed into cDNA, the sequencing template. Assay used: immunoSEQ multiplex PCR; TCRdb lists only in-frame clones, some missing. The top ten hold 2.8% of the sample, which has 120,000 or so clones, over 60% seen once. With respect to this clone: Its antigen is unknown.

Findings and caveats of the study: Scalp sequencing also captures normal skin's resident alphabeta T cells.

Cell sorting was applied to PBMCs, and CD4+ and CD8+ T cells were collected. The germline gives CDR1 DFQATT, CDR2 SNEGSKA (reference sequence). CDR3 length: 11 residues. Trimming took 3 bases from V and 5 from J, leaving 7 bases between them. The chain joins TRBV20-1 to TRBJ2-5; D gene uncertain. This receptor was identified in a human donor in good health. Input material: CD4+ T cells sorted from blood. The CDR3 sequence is CSARSGETQYF. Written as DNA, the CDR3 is TGCAGTGCTAGGTCCGGGGAGACCCAGTACTTC.